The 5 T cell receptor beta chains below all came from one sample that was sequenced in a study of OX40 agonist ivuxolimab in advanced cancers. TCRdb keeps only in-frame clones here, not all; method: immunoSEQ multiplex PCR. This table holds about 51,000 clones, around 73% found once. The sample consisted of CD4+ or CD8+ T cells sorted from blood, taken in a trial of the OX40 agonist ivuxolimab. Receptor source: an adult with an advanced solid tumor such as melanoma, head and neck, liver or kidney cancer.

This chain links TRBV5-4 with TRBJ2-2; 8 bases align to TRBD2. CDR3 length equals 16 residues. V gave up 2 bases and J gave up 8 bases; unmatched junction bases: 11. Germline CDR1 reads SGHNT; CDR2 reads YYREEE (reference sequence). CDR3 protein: CASSLRLAGPLGELFF. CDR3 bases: TGTGCCAGCAGCTTACGGCTAGCGGGCCCTCTTGGGGAGCTGTTTTTT.

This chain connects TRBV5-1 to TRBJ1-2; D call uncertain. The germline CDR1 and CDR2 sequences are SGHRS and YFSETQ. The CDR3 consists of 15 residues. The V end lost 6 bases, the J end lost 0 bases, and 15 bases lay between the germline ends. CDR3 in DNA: TGCGCCAGCAAGCCAACTTGGAGCCCTAACTATGGCTACACCTTC. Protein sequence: CASKPTWSPNYGYTF.

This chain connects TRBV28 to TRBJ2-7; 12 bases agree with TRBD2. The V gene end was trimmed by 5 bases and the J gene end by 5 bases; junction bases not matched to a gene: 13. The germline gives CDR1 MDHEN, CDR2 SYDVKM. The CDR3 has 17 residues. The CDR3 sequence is CASSNGLWTSGIDEQYF. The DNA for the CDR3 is TGTGCCAGCAGTAACGGACTTTGGACTAGCGGGATAGACGAGCAGTACTTC.

The CDR3 bases are TGCGCCAGCAGCTTGAACAGGGGATCCTTGAACACTGAAGCTTTCTTT. Protein sequence: CASSLNRGSLNTEAFF. V and J are TRBV5-1 and TRBJ1-1; 7 nucleotides agree with TRBD1. Germline loops: CDR1 SGHRS, CDR2 YFSETQ. The J segment lost 0 bases and the V segment lost 1 base, leaving 6 bases of the junction unmatched. The CDR3 has 16 amino acids.

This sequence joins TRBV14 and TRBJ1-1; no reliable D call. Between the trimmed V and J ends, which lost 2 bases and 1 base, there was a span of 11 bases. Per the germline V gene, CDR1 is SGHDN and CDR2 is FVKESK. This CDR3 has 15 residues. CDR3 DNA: TGTGCCAGCAGCCAATTGGGAGACCCGAACACTGAAGCTTTCTTT. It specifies CASSQLGDPNTEAFF.